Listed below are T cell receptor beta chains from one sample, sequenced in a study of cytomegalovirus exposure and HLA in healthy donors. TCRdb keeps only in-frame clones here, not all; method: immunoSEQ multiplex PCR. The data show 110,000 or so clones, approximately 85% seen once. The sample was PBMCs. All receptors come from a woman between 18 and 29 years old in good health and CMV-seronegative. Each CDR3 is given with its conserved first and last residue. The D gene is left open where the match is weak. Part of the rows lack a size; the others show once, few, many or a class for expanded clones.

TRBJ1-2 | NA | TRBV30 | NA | CAWTLYPGNGYTF | TGTGCCTGGACCCTCTACCCAGGGAATGGCTACACCTTC
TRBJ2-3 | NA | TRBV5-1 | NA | CASNLGSSTDTQYF | TGCGCCAGCAACTTGGGAAGCAGCACAGATACGCAGTATTTT
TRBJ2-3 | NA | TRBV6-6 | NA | CASSYLITDTQYF | TGTGCCAGCAGTTACCTTATAACAGATACGCAGTATTTT
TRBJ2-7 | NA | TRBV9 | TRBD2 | CASSVGAGSGGGVYEQYF | TGTGCCAGCAGCGTAGGAGCAGGTAGCGGGGGCGGAGTATACGAGCAGTACTTC
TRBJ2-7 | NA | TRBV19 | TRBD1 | CASSLLWDRGSQQYF | TGTGCCAGTAGTCTCCTTTGGGACAGGGGGTCGCAGCAGTACTTC
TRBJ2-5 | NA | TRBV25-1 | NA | CASSDPLQGNQETQYF | TGTGCCAGCAGTGACCCCTTACAGGGAAACCAAGAGACCCAGTACTTC
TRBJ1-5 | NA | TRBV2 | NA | CASSGQNNQPQHF | TGTGCCAGCAGTGGACAAAACAATCAGCCCCAGCATTTT
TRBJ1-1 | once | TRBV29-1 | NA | CRYYDRNYEAFF | TGCAGGTATTATGACAGAAACTATGAAGCTTTCTTT
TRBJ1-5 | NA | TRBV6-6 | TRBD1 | CASSYLGQGLNQPQHF | TGTGCCAGCAGTTACCTAGGACAGGGCTTAAATCAGCCCCAGCATTTT
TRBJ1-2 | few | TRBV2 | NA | CASREGSGNGYTF | TGTGCCAGCAGGGAGGGGTCAGGGAATGGCTACACCTTC
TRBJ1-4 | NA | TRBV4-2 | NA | CASSDRDANEKLFF | TGTGCCAGCAGCGACCGGGATGCTAATGAAAAACTGTTTTTT
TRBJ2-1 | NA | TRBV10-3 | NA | CAISEPYRDNEQFF | TGTGCCATCAGTGAGCCGTACAGGGACAATGAGCAGTTCTTC
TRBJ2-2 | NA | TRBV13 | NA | CASSFDLRGETGELFF | TGTGCCAGCAGCTTCGATCTCAGGGGAGAAACCGGGGAGCTGTTTTTT
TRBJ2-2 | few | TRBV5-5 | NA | CASSTGGVNTGELFF | TGTGCCAGCAGCACCGGCGGGGTTAACACCGGGGAGCTGTTTTTT
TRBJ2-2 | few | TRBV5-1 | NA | CASSVQSTGELFF | TGCGCCAGCAGCGTACAGTCCACCGGGGAGCTGTTTTTT